These 13 T cell receptor beta chains share one sample of origin, sequenced in a study of shared clonotypes between healthy human individuals. TCRdb's table, derived via immunoSEQ multiplex PCR, lists solely in-frame clones and lacks some. Altogether more than 2 million clones are present, 85% to 95% being singletons, with the ten largest covering 0.1% to 0.15%. Input material: naive CD4+ T cells sorted from blood. Described subset: CD45RA+ positively selected. Every receptor here comes from a man between 18 and 35 years old in good health.

The chain has TRBV11-2 and TRBJ2-7, with 7 bases lining up with TRBD1. The germline V gene encodes CDR1 SGHAT and CDR2 FQNNGV. The length of the CDR3 is 14 residues. With V trimmed by 1 base and J by 3 bases, 3 bases remained unmatched. DNA of the CDR3: TGTGCCAGCAGCTTAGCGGGACAGAGCTACGAGCAGTACTTC. Translation: CASSLAGQSYEQYF.

The chain links TRBV6-5 to TRBJ1-5, with a tentative D call TRBD1 (5 bases). The CDR3 contains 13 residues. V shed 8 bases and J shed 1 base, with 9 bases lying between them. Germline V CDR1 and CDR2: MNHEY, SVGAGI. In DNA form, the CDR3 reads TGTGCCAGCGGCCGACAGAGCAATCAGCCCCAGCATTTT. Its translation: CASGRQSNQPQHF.

The V gene is TRBV5-1, the J gene TRBJ1-1; tentatively, D is TRBD1 (5 bases). CDR3 length: 13 residues. The germline V gene encodes CDR1 SGHRS and CDR2 YFSETQ. Trimming pared 5 bases from V and 2 bases from J, leaving 10 bases between. The DNA of the CDR3 is TGCGCCAGCAGGAGTGGGGGAAACACTGAAGCTTTCTTT. Its translation: CASRSGGNTEAFF.

Turning to this clone: Other DNA sequences in the same sample also yield this CDR3. This rearrangement joins TRBV15 to TRBJ2-7; D is undetermined. Trimming pared 3 bases from V and 3 bases from J, leaving 6 bases between. The germline CDR1 and CDR2 sequences are LNHNV and YYDKDF (reference sequence). The CDR3 sequence is 12 residues long. CDR3 region: CATSRDGYEQYF. In nucleotides, the CDR3 is TGTGCCACCAGCAGGGACGGCTACGAGCAGTACTTC.

V and J are TRBV19 and TRBJ2-6; no firm D call. Germline CDR1 LNHDA, CDR2 SQIVND (reference sequence). Between the trimmed V and J ends, which lost 7 bases and 3 bases, there was a span of 7 bases. The CDR3 runs 13 residues. The CDR3 loop is CASMPGGANVLTF. The CDR3 DNA reads TGTGCCAGTATGCCCGGTGGGGCCAACGTCCTGACTTTC.

This clone was observed a single time. The chain is built from TRBV11-2 and TRBJ2-2; 8 bases line up with TRBD2. Germline CDR1 and CDR2: SGHAT and FQNNGV. V shed 2 bases, J shed 0 bases, and the junction held 2 bases outside the gene matches. CDR3 length: 16 residues. The CDR3 loop is CASSLTGGSNTGELFF. The CDR3 DNA reads TGTGCCAGCAGCTTAACGGGGGGGTCGAACACCGGGGAGCTGTTTTTT.

This chain uses TRBV28 with TRBJ1-2; 8 nucleotides agree with TRBD1. Germline-derived CDR1 and CDR2 are MDHEN and SYDVKM. The CDR3 totals 14 residues. The J segment lost 4 bases and the V segment lost 4 bases, leaving 5 bases of the junction unmatched. The CDR3 DNA reads TGTGCCAGCAGTTACCTAACAGGGGGCTATGGCTACACCTTC. Its protein is CASSYLTGGYGYTF.

J is TRBJ2-3 and V is TRBV9, with D possibly TRBD2 on 7 matching bases. Germline-derived CDR1 and CDR2 are SGDLS and YYNGEE. The V end lost 3 bases, the J end lost 6 bases, and 20 bases lay between the germline ends. The CDR3 spans 16 residues. CDR3 sequence reads: CASSGVYGGGPDTQYF. The CDR3 DNA reads as TGTGCCAGCAGCGGGGTTTACGGCGGGGGCCCGGATACGCAGTATTTT.

The CDR3 nucleotides read TGTGCCAGCAAGAGGGGGCGCACAGATACGCAGTATTTT. Translating gives CASKRGRTDTQYF. V gene TRBV28 combines with J gene TRBJ2-3; 7 bases map to TRBD1. Germline assignment: CDR1 MDHEN and CDR2 SYDVKM. V trimming: 7 bases; J trimming: 1 base; junction bases outside the gene matches: 2. The CDR3 runs 13 residues. Based on the CDR3 plus reference TRBV28 and TRBJ2-3, the full variable domain is DVKVTQSSRYLVKRTGEKVFLECVQDMDHENMFWYRQDPGLGLRLIYFSYDVKMKEKGDIPEGYSVSREKKERFSLILESASTNQTSMYLCASKRGRTDTQYFGPGTRLTVL.

The J gene is TRBJ1-1, the V gene TRBV4-1; D perhaps matches TRBD1 (5 bases). The CDR3 is 15 amino acids. Deletions cut 0 bases from V and 4 bases from J, with 12 bases between. The germline gives CDR1 MGHRA, CDR2 YSYEKL. The CDR3 reads CASSQDSGGGTEAFF. As DNA, the CDR3 is TGCGCCAGCAGCCAAGATTCCGGGGGGGGCACTGAAGCTTTCTTT.

The count of this clone is one. The chain uses TRBV28 and TRBJ2-7; D gene unclear. The CDR3 spans 15 residues. Per the germline V gene, CDR1 is MDHEN and CDR2 is SYDVKM. The germline V and J ends were trimmed by 3 bases and 3 bases, with 15 bases remaining between them. CDR3: CASSFVSLNNYEQYF. CDR3 coding DNA: TGTGCCAGCAGTTTTGTCTCCTTAAATAACTACGAGCAGTACTTC. The full variable domain, completed using reference TRBV28 and TRBJ2-7, is DVKVTQSSRYLVKRTGEKVFLECVQDMDHENMFWYRQDPGLGLRLIYFSYDVKMKEKGDIPEGYSVSREKKERFSLILESASTNQTSMYLCASSFVSLNNYEQYFGPGTRLTVT.

The chain combines TRBV5-4 with TRBJ1-1; D is unresolved. Per the germline V gene, CDR1 is SGHNT and CDR2 is YYREEE (reference sequence). The CDR3 extends over 13 amino acids. V lost 3 bases and J 0 bases, leaving 6 bases between the germline ends. The DNA of the CDR3 is TGTGCCAGCAGCTCTCTTTTGAACACTGAAGCTTTCTTT. Translated, it gives CASSSLLNTEAFF.

CDR3 sequence reads: CASSTYEQYF. The CDR3, as DNA: TGTGCCAGCAGCACTTACGAGCAGTACTTC. The J gene is TRBJ2-7, the V gene TRBV6-1; D is unclear. Trimming removed 6 bases from V and 4 bases from J, with 4 bases in between. Germline-derived CDR1 and CDR2 are MNHNS and SASEGT. The CDR3 length is 10 residues.